The sequence of this T cell receptor (beta chain) was determined in a study of blood T cells in healthy people across ages. Using a J-beta primer mix together with a sample-barcoded 5' primer, a second PCR was run for about 6 to 11 cycles. TCRdb reprocessed the 5' RACE reads via MiXCR and lists one record per CDR3 protein. The sample has more than 1.4 million distinct CDR3 sequences; 42% are singletons. Findings and limits, study-wide: The authors considered diversity estimates from one million T cells to be underestimates. Unsorted PBMCs prevented conclusive naive versus antigen-experienced comparison.

Drawing of peripheral blood yielded 8.5 to 10 milliliters from each donor. In each sample, at least 6 million PBMCs were isolated. This clonotype came up once. Its antigen remains unidentified. The clonotype originates from a woman aged 18-29 years in good health. The sample comprised blood.

CDR3 nucleotide sequence: TGTGCCAGCAGTCTGGACAGGGAGTCCACTGAAGCTTTCTTT. This encodes CASSLDRESTEAFF. The chain carries TRBV6-6 and TRBJ1-1; 8 nucleotides line up with TRBD1. The J segment lost 4 bases and the V segment lost 5 bases, leaving 6 bases of the junction unmatched. Germline V gene lookup returns CDR1 MNHNY and CDR2 SVGAGI (reference sequence). The CDR3 sequence is 14 residues long.